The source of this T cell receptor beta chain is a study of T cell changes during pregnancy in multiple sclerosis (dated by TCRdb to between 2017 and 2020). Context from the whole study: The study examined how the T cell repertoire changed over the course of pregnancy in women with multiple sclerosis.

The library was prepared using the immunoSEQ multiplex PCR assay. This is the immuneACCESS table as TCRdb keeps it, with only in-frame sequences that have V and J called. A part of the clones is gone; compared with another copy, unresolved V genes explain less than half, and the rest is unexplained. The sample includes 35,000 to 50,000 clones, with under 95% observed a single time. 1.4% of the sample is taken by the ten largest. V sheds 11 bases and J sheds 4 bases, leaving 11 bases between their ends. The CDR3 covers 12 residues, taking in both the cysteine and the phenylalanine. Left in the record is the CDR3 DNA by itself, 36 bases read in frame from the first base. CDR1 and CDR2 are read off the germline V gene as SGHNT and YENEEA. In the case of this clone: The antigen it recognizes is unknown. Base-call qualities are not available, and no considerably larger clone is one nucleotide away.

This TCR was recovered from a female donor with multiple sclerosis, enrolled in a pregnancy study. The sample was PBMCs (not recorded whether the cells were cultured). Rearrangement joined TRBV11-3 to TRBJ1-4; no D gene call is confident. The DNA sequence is TGTGCCGCAAGGATTGGTAATGAAAAACTGTTTTTT. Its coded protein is CAARIGNEKLFF.